The 20 T cell receptor beta chains below were found in one sample sequenced in a study of tumor-infiltrating lymphocytes in primary liver carcinoma. Production of TCR beta cDNA used around 460 ng total RNA together with a constant-region primer. Libraries of TCR beta came from three nested multiplex PCR rounds with slightly modified ARM-PCR. Rounds one and two of PCR, each of approximately 11 cycles, were primed with TRBV1-TRBV30 forward primers and a C-beta reverse primer. TCRdb processed the multiplex PCR reads anew with MiXCR; each CDR3 protein has one entry. Of fewer than 85,000 distinct CDR3 sequences listed, roughly 69% are singletons. Co-extraction yielded RNA and DNA from around 20-30 mg of unsorted bulk tissue. The sample comprised tumor-adjacent normal liver tissue. The receptors were sampled from a man aged 35-49 years with primary liver carcinoma and hepatitis B virus infection.

By share of the sample, this clonotype is medium-sized (0.01 to 0.1%). This rearrangement joins TRBV6-2 or TRBV6-3 to TRBJ2-1; D tentatively reads TRBD1 or TRBD2 (5 bases each). The germline V and J ends were trimmed by 4 bases and 9 bases, with 16 bases remaining between them. CDR1 is MNHEY and CDR2 is SVGEGT in the germline V gene. CDR3 size: 14 residues. The CDR3 loop is CASSWGKGSVEQFF. The CDR3 DNA reads as TGTGCCAGCAGTTGGGGGAAGGGGTCGGTTGAGCAGTTCTTC.

This clonotype was counted ten times or more. The V gene is TRBV6-5, the J gene TRBJ2-5; D possibly corresponds to TRBD2 (6 bases). This CDR3 comprises 13 residues. Germline V gene data show CDR1 as MNHEY and CDR2 as SVGAGI. Trimming stripped 4 bases from V and 5 bases from J, with 11 bases between. CDR3 DNA: TGTGCCAGCAGTTCCGGGAGAGGGGAGACCCAGTACTTC. Protein product: CASSSGRGETQYF.

As to this clonotype: The missing conserved phenylalanine or tryptophan at the end of this CDR3 makes a read error likely. No DNA is shown, since the ends of the CDR3 on it are uncertain; the CDR3 is the one TCRdb lists. This sequence joins TRBV10-3 and TRBJ2-7; whether TRBD1, the table's D call, matches the DNA was not checked. Germline-derived CDR1 and CDR2 are ENHRY and SYGVKD. The CDR3 has 12 residues if both end residues are counted. CDR3 loop: CAIQGVPGERYL.

In regard to this clonotype: One end of the junction does not line up with germline, which may come from a read error. The rearrangement joins TRBV11-2 to TRBJ1-1; D unresolved. CDR1 SGHAT and CDR2 FQNNGV come from the germline V gene. This CDR3 region has 13 residues. This chain's CDR3 is CASILVDNTEAFF. The CDR3 DNA reads TGTGCCAGCATCTTAGTAGATAACACTGAGGCTTTCTTC.

The CDR3 DNA is TGCGCCAGCAGCCAAGGGATCGTCTTAGCAGATACGCAGTATTTT. Translation gives CASSQGIVLADTQYF. V and J are TRBV4-3 and TRBJ2-3, with D uncertain. Germline V gene sequence: CDR1 LGHNA, CDR2 YSLEER. The CDR3 runs 15 residues. Deletions cut 1 base from V and 4 bases from J, with 12 bases between.

About this clonotype: Likely a read error: the CDR3 ends without its conserved phenylalanine or tryptophan. The V gene is TRBV18, the J gene TRBJ2-7; no firm D call. Trimming took 6 bases from V and 3 from J, leaving 21 bases between them. Per germline, CDR1 KGHSH and CDR2 LQKENI. The CDR3 runs to 16 residues. The CDR3 DNA sequence: TGTGCCAGCTCGCAGTCCTCCGGGCCACAATTCTACGAGCAGTACTAC. Protein sequence: CASSQSSGPQFYEQYY.

Of note for this clonotype: The junction and the germline gene differ at one end; a read error may be behind it. The chain has TRBV10-3 and TRBJ1-1, with 10 bases that match TRBD1. CDR3 length: 13 residues. CDR1 and CDR2 (germline): ENHRY, SYGVKD. The chain's CDR3 is CAITGQGDTEASF. Here the CDR3 DNA reads TGTGCCATCACCGGACAGGGGGACACTGAAGCTTCCTTT.

To note about this clonotype: The junction and the germline gene differ at one end; a read error may be behind it. This rearrangement joins TRBV4-3 to TRBJ2-3; 14 bases map to TRBD2. CDR1 LGHNA and CDR2 YSLEER come from the germline V gene. The CDR3 runs 20 residues. Here the CDR3 reads CASSQDLPSGTSGRADAQYF. The CDR3 DNA sequence: TGCGCCAGTAGCCAAGATCTTCCCTCCGGGACTAGCGGGAGAGCAGATGCGCAGTATTTT.

As regards this clonotype: A much larger clone differs by one base, so this may be a read error. This chain links TRBV5-1 with TRBJ2-7; maybe TRBD2 (5 bases). Germline V gives CDR1 SGHRS, CDR2 YFSETQ. The CDR3 sequence is 15 residues long. The CDR3 loop is CASSLGGRSSYEQCF. CDR3 bases: TGCGCCAGCAGCTTGGGAGGGAGAAGCTCCTACGAGCAGTGCTTC.

The sample holds one count of this clonotype. J is TRBJ2-1 and V is TRBV2; D may match TRBD1 or TRBD2 (6 bases each). In germline, CDR1 is SNHLY, CDR2 FYNNEI. Trimming pared 5 bases from V and 8 bases from J, leaving 10 bases between. The CDR3 has 12 residues. CDR3 bases: TGTGCCAGCAGTTGGGGGGCTGATGAGCAGTTCTTC. It codes for CASSWGADEQFF. Filled out from reference TRBV2 and TRBJ2-1, the complete variable domain reads EPEVTQTPSHQVTQMGQEVILRCVPISNHLYFYWYRQILGQKVEFLVSFYNNEISEKSEIFDDQFSVERPDGSNFTLKIRSTKLEDSAMYFCASSWGADEQFFGPGTRLTVL.

Ten or more counts support this clonotype. The genes are TRBV13 and TRBJ1-2; a possible D gene is TRBD1 (6 bases). Germline V gene sequence: CDR1 PRHDT, CDR2 FYEKMQ (reference sequence). Between the trimmed V and J ends, which lost 5 bases and 3 bases, there was a span of 16 bases. CDR3 length: 15 residues. The CDR3 is CASSPRSQGHYGYTF. In DNA, the CDR3 is TGTGCCAGCAGCCCCAGGTCCCAGGGGCACTATGGCTACACCTTC. The entire variable domain, with the rest obtained from reference TRBV13 and TRBJ1-2, is as follows: AAGVIQSPRHLIKEKRETATLKCYPIPRHDTVYWYQQGPGQDPQFLISFYEKMQSDKGSIPDRFSAQQFSDYHSELNMSSLELGDSALYFCASSPRSQGHYGYTFGSGTRLTVV.

This clonotype was picked up a small number of times. The chain has TRBV7-9 and TRBJ1-2; D is ambiguous. Trimming took off 5 bases at V and 0 bases at J, with 10 bases between the two ends. CDR1 and CDR2 from the germline V gene are SEHNR and FQNEAQ (reference sequence). This CDR3 has 14 residues. The CDR3 DNA sequence: TGTGCCAGCAGCGCGCAAGGAACTAACTATGGCTACACCTTC. This encodes CASSAQGTNYGYTF.

Note on this clonotype: This may be a read error, as it is one base from a much larger clone. The chain is built from TRBV28 and TRBJ1-5; D is uncertain. The V and J ends lost 1 base and 6 bases respectively, with 10 bases between them. Germline V gene sequence: CDR1 MDHEN, CDR2 SYDVKM. CDR3 length: 14 amino acids. For the CDR3, the DNA is TGTGCCAGCAGTTTATCCGGGATCATTCAGCCCCAGCATTTT. Encoded protein: CASSLSGIIQPQHF.

This clonotype occurred once. The junction departs from germline at one end; a sequencing error may be responsible. The chain couples TRBV4-1 to TRBJ1-1, with TRBD1 matching over 7 bases. Germline V gene sequence: CDR1 MGHRA, CDR2 YSYEKL. This CDR3 comprises 16 residues. The DNA of the CDR3 is TGCGCCAGCAATCGGGTGACAGGGTTAATGAACACTGAAGCTTTCTTC. Its protein is CASNRVTGLMNTEAFF.

The table lists this clonotype with a few counts. A read error may account for a junction end that differs from germline. V and J are TRBV13 and TRBJ2-2, with D perhaps matching TRBD1 or TRBD2 (5 bases each). Germline loops: CDR1 PRHDT, CDR2 FYEKMQ (reference sequence). The length of the CDR3 is 15 residues. The CDR3 protein is CASSLGQGRTGEPFF. CDR3 sequence (DNA): TGTGCCAGCAGCTTAGGTCAGGGTCGCACCGGGGAGCCGTTCTTT.

Notes on this clonotype: A read error may account for a junction end that differs from germline. The chain couples TRBV5-4 to TRBJ1-2; D is possibly TRBD1 (5 bases). From germline, CDR1 is SGHNT and CDR2 YYREEE (reference sequence). The CDR3 length is 16 residues. The CDR3 DNA reads TGTGCCGGCAGCTTTCCGGGGCCGGGAGAGGGCTATGGCCACACCTTC. It specifies CAGSFPGPGEGYGHTF.

In this sample, this clonotype turned up a few times. The junction departs from the called germline gene at one end, perhaps through a read error. The chain uses TRBV5-1 and TRBJ2-1; D might be TRBD1 or TRBD2, each matching 5 bases. The CDR3 sequence is 13 residues long. The V gene's germline CDR1 is SGHRS and CDR2 YFSETQ. The CDR3 loop is CASSLLVANEGLF. The CDR3 DNA follows: TGCGCCAGCAGCCTATTGGTGGCTAATGAGGGGCTCTTC.

The genes are TRBV4-3 and TRBJ1-2; D may be TRBD1 (5 bases). The V gene lost 11 bases and the J gene lost 3 bases, with 22 bases spanning the gap. This CDR3 spans 15 amino acids. CDR1 and CDR2 from the germline V gene are LGHNA and YSLEER. The CDR3 DNA is TGCGCCTGCATCCAAGGAACCAGGGTGGACTATGGCTACACCTTC. This gives the protein CACIQGTRVDYGYTF.

J is TRBJ2-3 and V is TRBV6-4, with 10 positions matching TRBD1. Looked up from germline, CDR1 is MRHNA and CDR2 is SNTAGT. J was trimmed by 2 bases and V by 0 bases; bases with no gene match: 17. This CDR3 is 21 amino acids long. The CDR3 spells CASSDSFAHPGTGAHTDTQYF. DNA for the CDR3: TGTGCCAGCAGTGACTCTTTTGCACACCCCGGGACAGGGGCCCACACAGATACGCAGTATTTT.

This clonotype was detected a few times. This chain connects TRBV11-2 to TRBJ2-6; D gene ambiguous. This CDR3 is 15 amino acids long. The V end was cut by 3 bases, the J end by 0 bases, with 6 bases between. Germline V CDR1 and CDR2: SGHAT, FQNNGV. DNA of the CDR3: TGTGCCAGCAGCTTGGTTATCTCTGGGGCCAACGTCCTGACTTTC. Translation: CASSLVISGANVLTF. Together with reference TRBV11-2 and TRBJ2-6, the CDR3 gives the full variable domain: EAGVAQSPRYKIIEKRQSVAFWCNPISGHATLYWYQQILGQGPKLLIQFQNNGVVDDSQLPKDRFSAERLKGVDSTLKIQPAKLEDSAVYLCASSLVISGANVLTFGAGSRLTVL.